This entry concerns a single TCR beta chain. A much larger clone differs by one base, so this may be a read error. V lost 3 bases and J 0 bases, leaving 10 bases between the germline ends. Looked up from germline, CDR1 is SGHNT and CDR2 is YYREEE (reference sequence). The CDR3 sequence is 14 residues long. The data were obtained in a study of blood T cells in healthy people across ages. A sample-barcoded 5' primer and a J-beta primer mix were used in a second PCR of about 6 to 12 cycles. TCRdb reprocessed the 5' RACE reads via MiXCR and lists one record per CDR3 protein. Of 700,000 or so distinct CDR3 sequences listed, 40% to 50% are singletons. Each donor had approximately 10 milliliters of peripheral blood drawn. The authors extracted at least 5 micrograms of total RNA per sample.

The sequence was obtained from an elderly man in good health. The sequenced sample was blood. The chain has TRBV5-4 and TRBJ2-7; either TRBD1 or TRBD2 may fit D (5 bases each). In DNA form, the CDR3 reads TGTGCCAGCAGCTCGGGACCGAGCTCCTACGAGCAGTACTTC. The encoded protein is CASSSGPSSYEQYF.